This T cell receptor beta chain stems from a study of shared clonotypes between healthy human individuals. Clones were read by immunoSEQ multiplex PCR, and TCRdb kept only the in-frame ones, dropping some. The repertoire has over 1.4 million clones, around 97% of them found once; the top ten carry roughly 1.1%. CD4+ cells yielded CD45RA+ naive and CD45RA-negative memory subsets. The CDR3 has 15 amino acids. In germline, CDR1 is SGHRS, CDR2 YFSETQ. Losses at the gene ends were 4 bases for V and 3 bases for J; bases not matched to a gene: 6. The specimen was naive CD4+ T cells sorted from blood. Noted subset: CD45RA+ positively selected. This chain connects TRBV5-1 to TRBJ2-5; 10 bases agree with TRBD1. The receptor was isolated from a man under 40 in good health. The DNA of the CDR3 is TGCGCCAGCAGCCCGGTGACAGGGGGCGAAGAGACCCAGTACTTC. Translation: CASSPVTGGEETQYF.